These 12 T cell receptor beta chains share one sample of origin, sequenced in a study of STAT5B mutations in CD4+ large granular lymphocyte leukemia. TCRdb keeps only in-frame clones here, not all; method: immunoSEQ multiplex PCR. The sample holds 30,000 to 40,000 clones, 85% seen once. The sequenced material came from CD4+ T cells from blood buffy coats. These receptors came from a human donor in good health.

J is TRBJ2-3 and V is TRBV5-4; D is ambiguous. This CDR3 spans 16 amino acids. The V end lost 2 bases, the J end lost 4 bases, and 17 bases lay between the germline ends. Per germline, CDR1 SGHNT and CDR2 YYREEE (reference sequence). The CDR3 DNA is TGTGCCAGCAGCTTAATAGGAGTTAGCCAGGCAGATACGCAGTATTTT. This sequence encodes CASSLIGVSQADTQYF.

In DNA form, the CDR3 reads TGTGCCAGCAGCCCCCGGACAGGCTTTTGGCAGTACTTC. The encoded protein is CASSPRTGFWQYF. V is TRBV5-8 and J is TRBJ2-7, with 7 bases fitting TRBD1. The CDR3 runs to 13 residues. The V segment lost 4 bases and the J segment 9 bases; nucleotides outside the gene matches: 10. CDR1 is SGHTS and CDR2 is YDEGEE in the germline V gene. Full variable domain (remainder filled in from reference TRBV5-8 and TRBJ2-7): EAGVTQSPTHLIKTRGQQATLRCSPISGHTSVYWYQQALGLGLQFLLWYDEGEERNRGNFPPRFSGRQFPNYSSELNVNALELEDSALYLCASSPRTGFWQYFGPGTRLTVT.

The V and J genes are TRBV7-2 and TRBJ1-1; D uncertain. This CDR3 region has 13 residues. Looked up from germline, CDR1 is SGHTA and CDR2 is FQGNSA. The ends were cut back, 1 base at V and 11 bases at J, with 14 bases in the middle. In DNA, the CDR3 is TGTGCCAGCAGCTTAGACTTACGGGCCAAGGCTTTCTTT. This codes for CASSLDLRAKAFF.

This clone was seen a handful of times. CDR3 protein: CASIGDRRNTEAFF. The CDR3, as DNA: TGTGCCAGCATAGGAGACAGGAGGAACACTGAAGCTTTCTTT. J is TRBJ1-1 and V is TRBV7-8; D is possibly TRBD1 (6 bases). Germline V gene data show CDR1 as SGHVS and CDR2 as FQNEAQ. With 7 bases removed from V and 1 base from J, the gap between germline ends came to 13 bases. This CDR3 is built from 14 residues.

This chain links TRBV9 with TRBJ1-4; TRBD1 might be the D (5 bases). This CDR3 is built from 16 residues. The germline gives CDR1 SGDLS, CDR2 YYNGEE. V was cut by 2 bases and J by 4 bases, with 15 bases left in between. DNA of the CDR3: TGTGCCAGCAGCGTTTCGCCGGGACTGAGTAATGAAAAACTGTTTTTT. Translated: CASSVSPGLSNEKLFF.

V gene TRBV28 combines with J gene TRBJ1-5; D is ambiguous. This CDR3 spans 13 amino acids. Looked up from germline, CDR1 is MDHEN and CDR2 is SYDVKM. The V end was cut by 5 bases, the J end by 0 bases, with 5 bases between. CDR3 DNA sequence: TGTGCCAGCAGTGTCATTAGCAATCAGCCCCAGCATTTT. It yields the protein CASSVISNQPQHF. The whole variable domain, remainder taken from reference TRBV28 and TRBJ1-5, is DVKVTQSSRYLVKRTGEKVFLECVQDMDHENMFWYRQDPGLGLRLIYFSYDVKMKEKGDIPEGYSVSREKKERFSLILESASTNQTSMYLCASSVISNQPQHFGDGTRLSIL.

The gene calls are TRBV9 and TRBJ2-7, with D perhaps TRBD1 or TRBD2 (6 bases each). This CDR3 spans 14 amino acids. Between the trimmed V and J ends, which lost 0 bases and 3 bases, there was a span of 10 bases. CDR1 is SGDLS and CDR2 is YYNGEE in the germline V gene. CDR3: CASSVAEGGYEQYF. The CDR3 DNA sequence: TGTGCCAGCAGCGTAGCTGAGGGGGGCTACGAGCAGTACTTC.

In its sample, this clone was seen once. The rearrangement joins TRBV5-4 to TRBJ2-3; D is undetermined. There are 13 residues in the CDR3. V was clipped by 0 bases and J by 4 bases, with 6 bases between them. Germline assignment: CDR1 SGHNT and CDR2 YYREEE (reference sequence). The CDR3 nucleotides read TGTGCCAGCAGCTTGGGGGCGTCAGATACGCAGTATTTT. Protein: CASSLGASDTQYF. Looking up the rest from reference TRBV5-4 and TRBJ2-3 gives the full variable domain: ETGVTQSPTHLIKTRGQQVTLRCSSQSGHNTVSWYQQALGQGPQFIFQYYREEENGRGNFPPRFSGLQFPNYSSELNVNALELDDSALYLCASSLGASDTQYFGPGTRLTVL.

V and J are TRBV6-6 and TRBJ2-7; 10 bases fit TRBD2. The CDR3 sequence is 15 residues long. Germline loops: CDR1 MNHNY, CDR2 SVGAGI (reference sequence). V was clipped by 5 bases and J by 0 bases; unmatched bases: 4. CDR3 sequence: CASSTSSGSSYEQYF. The CDR3 bases are TGTGCCAGCAGTACCTCTAGCGGGAGCTCCTACGAGCAGTACTTC.

This sequence joins TRBV9 and TRBJ1-2, with a weak D call TRBD1 (6 bases). Deletions cut 0 bases from V and 4 bases from J, with 13 bases between. Germline V gene lookup returns CDR1 SGDLS and CDR2 YYNGEE. The CDR3 extends over 15 amino acids. The CDR3 nucleotides are TGTGCCAGCAGCGTAGCCCCAGGGGAGGGCTATGGCTACACCTTC. This encodes CASSVAPGEGYGYTF.

The rearrangement uses TRBV7-3 and TRBJ1-2; D unresolved. Deletions cut 1 base from V and 1 base from J, with 10 bases between. Germline V gene data show CDR1 as SGHTA and CDR2 as FQGTGA. There are 15 residues in the CDR3. This CDR3 reads CASSLNPAVNYGYTF. The CDR3 bases are TGTGCCAGCAGCTTAAACCCAGCTGTTAACTATGGCTACACCTTC.

This rearrangement joins TRBV6-5 to TRBJ1-2; D gene ambiguous. CDR1 is MNHEY, CDR2 SVGAGI, per germline. The CDR3 contains 14 residues. Trimming shortened V by 4 bases and J by 4 bases, and 13 bases separated the two germline ends. The CDR3: CASSWTAASYGYTF. In DNA form, the CDR3 reads TGTGCCAGCAGTTGGACTGCGGCCAGCTATGGCTACACCTTC.